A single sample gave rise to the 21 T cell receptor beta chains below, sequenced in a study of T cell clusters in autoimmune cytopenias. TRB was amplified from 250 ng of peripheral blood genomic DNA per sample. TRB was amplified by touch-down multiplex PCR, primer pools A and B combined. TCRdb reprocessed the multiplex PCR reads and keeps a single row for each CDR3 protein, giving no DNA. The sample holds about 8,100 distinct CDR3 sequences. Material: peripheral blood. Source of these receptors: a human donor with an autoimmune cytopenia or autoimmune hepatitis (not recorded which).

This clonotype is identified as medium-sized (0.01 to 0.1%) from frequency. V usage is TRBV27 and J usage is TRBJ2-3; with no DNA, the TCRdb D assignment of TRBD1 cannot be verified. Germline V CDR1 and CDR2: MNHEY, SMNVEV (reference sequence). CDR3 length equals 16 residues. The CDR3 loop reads CASSPQTQGPSATQYF.

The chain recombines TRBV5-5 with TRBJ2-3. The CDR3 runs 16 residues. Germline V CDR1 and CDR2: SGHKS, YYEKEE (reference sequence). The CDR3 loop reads CASSQGISGSTDTQYF.

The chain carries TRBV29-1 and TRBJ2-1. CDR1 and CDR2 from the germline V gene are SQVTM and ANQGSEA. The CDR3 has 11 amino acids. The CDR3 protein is CSVSSYNEQFF.

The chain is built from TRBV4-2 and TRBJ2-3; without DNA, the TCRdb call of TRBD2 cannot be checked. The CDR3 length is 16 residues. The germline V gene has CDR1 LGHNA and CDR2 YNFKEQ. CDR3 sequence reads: CASTRLAGGGTDTQYF.

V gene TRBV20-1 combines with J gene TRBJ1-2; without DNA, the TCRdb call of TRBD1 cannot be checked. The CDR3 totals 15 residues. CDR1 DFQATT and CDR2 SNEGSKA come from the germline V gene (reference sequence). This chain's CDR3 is CSASQDRGHTYGYTF.

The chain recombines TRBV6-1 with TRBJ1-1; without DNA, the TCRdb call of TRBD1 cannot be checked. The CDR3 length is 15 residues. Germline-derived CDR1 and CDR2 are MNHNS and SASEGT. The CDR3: CASIIKYGADTEAFF.

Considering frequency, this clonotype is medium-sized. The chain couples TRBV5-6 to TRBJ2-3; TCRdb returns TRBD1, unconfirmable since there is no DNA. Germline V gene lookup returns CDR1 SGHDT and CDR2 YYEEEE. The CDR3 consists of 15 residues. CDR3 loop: CASSLEIRGPDTQYF.

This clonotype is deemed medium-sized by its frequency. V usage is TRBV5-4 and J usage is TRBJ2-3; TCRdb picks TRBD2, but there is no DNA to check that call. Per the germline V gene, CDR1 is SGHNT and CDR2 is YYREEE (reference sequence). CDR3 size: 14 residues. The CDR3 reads CASSVAGVADTQYF.

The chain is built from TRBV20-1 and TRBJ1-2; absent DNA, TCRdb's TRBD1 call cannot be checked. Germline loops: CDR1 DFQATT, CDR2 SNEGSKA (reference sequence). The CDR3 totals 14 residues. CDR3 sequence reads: CSARGTGIDYGYTF.

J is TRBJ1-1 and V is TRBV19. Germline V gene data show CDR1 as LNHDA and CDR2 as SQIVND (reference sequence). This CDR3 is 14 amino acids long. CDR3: CASSMTWTDTEAFF.

This CDR3 reads CASRMDKRAYNEQFF. The chain has TRBV6-2 or TRBV6-3 and TRBJ2-1; TCRdb reports TRBD2, a call that lacks DNA to check it against. The CDR3 runs 15 residues. CDR1 and CDR2 from the germline V gene are MNHEY and SVGEGT.

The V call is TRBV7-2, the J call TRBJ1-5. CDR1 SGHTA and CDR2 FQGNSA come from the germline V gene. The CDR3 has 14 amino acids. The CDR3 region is CASSLSQNNQPQHF.

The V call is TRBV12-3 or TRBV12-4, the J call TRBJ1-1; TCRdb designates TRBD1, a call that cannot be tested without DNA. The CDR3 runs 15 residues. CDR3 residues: CASSVRGRGDTEAFF.

The CDR3 protein is CASSILYNQPQHF. The chain links TRBV19 to TRBJ1-5. The germline V gene encodes CDR1 LNHDA and CDR2 SQIVND (reference sequence). The CDR3 contains 13 residues.

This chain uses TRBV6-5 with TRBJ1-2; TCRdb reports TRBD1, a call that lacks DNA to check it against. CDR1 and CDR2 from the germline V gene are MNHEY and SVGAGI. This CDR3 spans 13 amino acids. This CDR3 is CASSYAGGGGYTF.

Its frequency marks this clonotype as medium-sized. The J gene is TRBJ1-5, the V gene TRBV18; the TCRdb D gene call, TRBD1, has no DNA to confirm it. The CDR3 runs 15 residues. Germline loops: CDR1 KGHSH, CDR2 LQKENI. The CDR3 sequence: CASSRGTDSNQPQHF. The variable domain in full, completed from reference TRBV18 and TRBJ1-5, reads NAGVMQNPRHLVRRRGQEARLRCSPMKGHSHVYWYRQLPEEGLKFMVYLQKENIIDESGMPKERFSAEFPKEGPSILRIQQVVRGDSAAYFCASSRGTDSNQPQHFGDGTRLSIL.

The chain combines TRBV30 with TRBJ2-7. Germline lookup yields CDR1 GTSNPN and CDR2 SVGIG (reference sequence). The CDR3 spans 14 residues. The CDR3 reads CAWSVRSPSYEQYF.

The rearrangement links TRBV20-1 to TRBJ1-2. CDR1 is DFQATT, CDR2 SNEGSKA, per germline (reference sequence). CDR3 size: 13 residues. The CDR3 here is CSATTASNYGYTF.

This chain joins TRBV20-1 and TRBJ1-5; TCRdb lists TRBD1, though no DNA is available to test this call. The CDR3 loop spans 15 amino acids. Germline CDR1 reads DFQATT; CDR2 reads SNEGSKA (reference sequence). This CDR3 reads CSASSGTASNQPQHF.

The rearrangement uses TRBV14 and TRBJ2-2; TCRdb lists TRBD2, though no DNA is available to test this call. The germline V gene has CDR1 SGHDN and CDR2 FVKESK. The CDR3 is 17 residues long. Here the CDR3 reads CASSHPSGLSNTGELFF. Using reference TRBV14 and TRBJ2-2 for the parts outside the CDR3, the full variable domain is EAGVTQFPSHSVIEKGQTVTLRCDPISGHDNLYWYRRVMGKEIKFLLHFVKESKQDESGMPNNRFLAERTGGTYSTLKVQPAELEDSGVYFCASSHPSGLSNTGELFFGEGSRLTVL.

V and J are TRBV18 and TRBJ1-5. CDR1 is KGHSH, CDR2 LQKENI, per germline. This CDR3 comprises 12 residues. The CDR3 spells CASSLRNQPQHF.